The next 27 T cell receptor beta chains were all read from a single sample in a study of regulatory T cells in long-lasting Graves disease. TCR beta libraries were built with iRepertoire HTBI primers and Arm-PCR of CDR3 regions. TCRdb re-analysed the multiplex PCR reads in MiXCR, keeping a single row per CDR3 protein. This repertoire shows 650,000 to 850,000 distinct CDR3 sequences, approximately 29% found once; its top ten account for about two fifths. Time point reported: persistent/refractory GD, antithyroid drugs over 5 years with positive TRAb. Scientists built the TCR library using RNA that was extracted from PBMCs. Sequencing was performed on peripheral blood mononuclear cells (PBMCs), taken when the disease was refractory, from a patient treated with antithyroid drugs. These receptors were collected from a female donor with Graves disease.

This clonotype was found a few times. The rearrangement joins TRBV11-2 to TRBJ2-4; D unresolved. This CDR3 is built from 12 residues. Germline V gene lookup returns CDR1 SGHAT and CDR2 FQNNGV. The V and J ends lost 4 bases and 10 bases respectively, with 11 bases between them. In DNA, the CDR3 is TGTGCCAGCAGCTGGACGGGCCAGATTCAGTACTTC. It is translated as CASSWTGQIQYF.

This clonotype was recorded at least ten times. The rearrangement links TRBV11-1 to TRBJ2-7; a possible D gene is TRBD1 (6 bases). This CDR3 has 14 residues. Germline loops: CDR1 SGHAT, CDR2 FQDESV (reference sequence). Trimming shortened V by 0 bases and J by 3 bases, and 9 bases separated the two germline ends. The CDR3 region is CASSLATGNYEQYF. For the CDR3, the DNA is TGTGCCAGCAGCTTAGCGACAGGAAACTACGAGCAGTACTTC.

There are many counts of this clonotype. The chain is built from TRBV28 and TRBJ2-7; the D gene is possibly TRBD2 (5 bases). CDR3 length: 17 residues. V shed 8 bases and J shed 3 bases, with 26 bases lying between them. The germline CDR1 and CDR2 sequences are MDHEN and SYDVKM. Here the CDR3 reads CASQPPTHSARYYEQYF. DNA for the CDR3: TGTGCCAGCCAACCACCAACTCATAGCGCGCGATACTACGAGCAGTACTTC.

The V gene is TRBV7-3, the J gene TRBJ1-1; maybe TRBD1 (6 bases). Trimming shortened V by 5 bases and J by 2 bases, and 21 bases separated the two germline ends. CDR1 is SGHTA and CDR2 is FQGTGA in the germline V gene. The CDR3 spans 17 residues. CDR3 protein: CASSPRDRTVPNTEAFF. CDR3 coding DNA: TGTGCCAGCAGCCCAAGGGATCGGACAGTCCCAAACACTGAAGCTTTCTTT.

This clonotype was observed a single time. This sequence joins TRBV27 and TRBJ2-5, with D perhaps being TRBD1 or TRBD2 (5 bases each). Trimming pared 11 bases from V and 5 bases from J, leaving 12 bases between. Germline CDR1 MNHEY, CDR2 SMNVEV (reference sequence). The CDR3 covers 11 residues. The CDR3 region is CAPSGRETQYF. CDR3 bases: TGTGCCCCGTCGGGGCGTGAGACCCAGTACTTC.

V usage is TRBV6-4 and J usage is TRBJ2-5; 9 bases agree with TRBD2. This CDR3 has 15 amino acids. From germline, CDR1 is MRHNA and CDR2 SNTAGT. V shed 8 bases and J 4 bases; nucleotides not matched to a gene: 11. CDR3 sequence (DNA): TGTGCCAGCTCACCAGGACTAGCGTCTGGAGAGACCCAGTACTTC. This gives the protein CASSPGLASGETQYF.

In the case of this clonotype: This is likely a read error, given that the CDR3 carries no conserved phenylalanine or tryptophan at its end. The chain joins TRBV5-1 to TRBJ2-5; TRBD1 is a possible D gene (5 bases). V was trimmed by 4 bases and J by 5 bases, leaving 15 bases between them. Germline assignment: CDR1 SGHRS and CDR2 YFSETQ. The length of the CDR3 is 14 residues. CDR3 bases: TGCGCCAGCAGCCACCAGGGATCCCGGGAGACCCAGTACTCC. Protein: CASSHQGSRETQYS.

V gene TRBV12-3 or TRBV12-4 combines with J gene TRBJ2-1; D ambiguous. The CDR3 runs to 13 residues. The V end was cut by 6 bases, the J end by 6 bases, with 12 bases between. The CDR3 here is CASSRRLLNEQFF. The CDR3 DNA reads TGTGCCAGCAGCCGGCGACTGCTCAATGAGCAGTTCTTC.

This clonotype was seen only a few times. The chain links TRBV19 to TRBJ1-5, with 9 bases identical to TRBD1. This CDR3 has 14 amino acids. Germline CDR1 LNHDA, CDR2 SQIVND (reference sequence). Trimming removed 8 bases from V and 8 bases from J; junction bases left unmatched: 10. CDR3 bases: TGTGCCAGTGGAAATACAGGGGGCGGGAAGCCCCAGCATTTT. Translated, it gives CASGNTGGGKPQHF.

This clonotype has a handful of counts. The CDR3 coding sequence is TGCAGCGCTCATGGAGGGAACGGCCTCACTGAAGCTTTCTTT. Translating it yields CSAHGGNGLTEAFF. The chain employs TRBV29-1 and TRBJ1-1; D is undetermined. V lost 7 bases and J 4 bases, leaving 19 bases between the germline ends. CDR3 length equals 14 residues. Germline lookup yields CDR1 SQVTM and CDR2 ANQGSEA.

The chain combines TRBV27 with TRBJ1-5; D might be TRBD1 (5 bases). V was trimmed by 7 bases and J by 2 bases, leaving 12 bases between them. CDR1 is MNHEY, CDR2 SMNVEV, per germline (reference sequence). The CDR3 is 14 residues long. The CDR3, as DNA: TGTGCCAGCACAACGGGGGGAGGCAATCAGCCCCAGCATTTT. Amino acids: CASTTGGGNQPQHF.

J is TRBJ1-6 and V is TRBV29-1, with a possible D match to TRBD1 (6 bases). The germline V gene encodes CDR1 SQVTM and CDR2 ANQGSEA. The CDR3 is 15 amino acids. V lost 4 bases and J lost 9, with 19 bases in between. DNA for the CDR3: TGCAGCGTTGCCTTTGACCGACAGGACGGTTCACCCCTCCACTTT. It specifies CSVAFDRQDGSPLHF.

This clonotype has at least ten counts. The rearrangement uses TRBV2 and TRBJ1-1; possible D gene TRBD1, 6 bases. V shed 4 bases and J shed 0 bases, with 9 bases lying between them. Germline assignment: CDR1 SNHLY and CDR2 FYNNEI. CDR3 length: 14 amino acids. The CDR3: CASSGYRVNTEAFF. The CDR3 DNA follows: TGTGCCAGCAGTGGATACAGGGTGAACACTGAAGCTTTCTTT.

A few counts support this clonotype. The V and J genes are TRBV7-3 and TRBJ1-2; possibly TRBD1 for D (6 bases). There are 18 residues in the CDR3. Between the trimmed V and J ends, which lost 1 base and 8 bases, there was a span of 26 bases. Per germline, CDR1 SGHTA and CDR2 FQGTGA. CDR3 amino acids: CASSLRRTGTAGVRGYTF. DNA for the CDR3: TGTGCCAGCAGCTTAAGACGCACAGGGACCGCCGGCGTGAGAGGCTACACCTTC.

The chain uses TRBV7-3 and TRBJ2-7, with 9 nucleotides matching TRBD1. Germline V gene data show CDR1 as SGHTA and CDR2 as FQGTGA. The J segment lost 4 bases and the V segment lost 5 bases, leaving 9 bases of the junction unmatched. CDR3 length: 15 residues. Here the CDR3 reads CASSLGQGPPYEQYF. The CDR3, as DNA: TGTGCCAGCAGCCTGGGACAGGGTCCTCCGTACGAGCAGTACTTC.

This clonotype appeared a single time. The junction departs from germline at one end; a sequencing error may be responsible. V gene TRBV6-1 combines with J gene TRBJ2-1; the D gene is possibly TRBD1 (6 bases). Per germline, CDR1 MNHNS and CDR2 SASEGT. The CDR3 is 15 residues long. This CDR3 is CASEKDSHSYNERFF. CDR3 DNA: TGTGCCAGCGAGAAGGACAGCCATTCCTACAATGAGCGGTTCTTC.

The rearrangement uses TRBV11-2 and TRBJ2-7, with D perhaps TRBD1 or TRBD2 (5 bases each). CDR1 and CDR2 (germline): SGHAT, FQNNGV. V was clipped by 6 bases and J by 2 bases, with 14 bases between them. The CDR3 is 14 residues long. The CDR3 bases are TGTGCCAGCAGGCCCCGGGACGGTGCCTACGAGCAGTACTTC. Its protein is CASRPRDGAYEQYF.

This clonotype was counted a few times. With a much larger clone just one base away, this may be a read error. Here the CDR3 DNA reads TGTGCCAGCAGTACGGGACTCATGAACACTGAAGCTTTCTTT. The encoded protein is CASSTGLMNTEAFF. The rearrangement links TRBV6-1 to TRBJ1-1, with TRBD1 as a possible D gene (5 bases). Trimming shortened V by 5 bases and J by 0 bases, and 10 bases separated the two germline ends. Germline V CDR1 and CDR2: MNHNS, SASEGT. The CDR3 has 14 residues.

This clonotype has only a few counts. V usage is TRBV20-1 and J usage is TRBJ1-2, with 9 bases aligning to TRBD1. The CDR3 is 15 residues long. The V and J ends lost 4 bases and 2 bases, in that order; junction bases with no gene match: 8. Germline V gene lookup returns CDR1 DFQATT and CDR2 SNEGSKA (reference sequence). For the CDR3, the DNA is TGCAGTGCTACCTCCGGACAGGGGCTCAACTATGGCTACACCTTC. This translates into CSATSGQGLNYGYTF.

This clonotype was counted between two and nine times. The rearrangement links TRBV29-1 to TRBJ1-1; D might be TRBD1 (6 bases). The CDR3 is made up of 13 amino acids. The germline V gene encodes CDR1 SQVTM and CDR2 ANQGSEA. The V end lost 2 bases, the J end lost 0 bases, and 7 bases lay between the germline ends. The DNA for the CDR3 is TGCAGCGTTGAAACAGGGTTGAACACTGAAGCTTTCTTT. Translated: CSVETGLNTEAFF.

The sample holds a few counts of this clonotype. The V call is TRBV12-3 or TRBV12-4, the J call TRBJ2-5, with a possible D match to TRBD2 (7 bases). This CDR3 region has 14 residues. Trimming shortened V by 2 bases and J by 5 bases, and 12 bases separated the two germline ends. In DNA form, the CDR3 reads TGTGCCAGCAGTTTAAGGGGGGGATCGGAGACCCAGTACTTC. Its protein is CASSLRGGSETQYF.

This chain connects TRBV27 to TRBJ2-7; the match to TRBD2 covers 9 bases. The V gene's germline CDR1 is MNHEY and CDR2 SMNVEV (reference sequence). The J segment lost 4 bases and the V segment lost 9 bases, leaving 10 bases of the junction unmatched. The CDR3 has 14 residues. This chain's CDR3 is CARPLAGFYYEQYF. The CDR3 DNA is TGTGCCAGGCCGCTAGCGGGATTTTATTACGAGCAGTACTTC.

The V call is TRBV7-2, the J call TRBJ2-7; D may correspond to TRBD1 or TRBD2 (5 bases each). Trimming stripped 3 bases from V and 3 bases from J, with 12 bases between. CDR1 is SGHTA and CDR2 is FQGNSA in the germline V gene. The CDR3 extends over 14 amino acids. The CDR3 region is CASSFFPGSYEQYF. CDR3 nucleotides: TGTGCCAGCAGCTTCTTCCCAGGGAGCTACGAGCAGTACTTC. Combining the CDR3 with reference TRBV7-2 and TRBJ2-7 gives the whole variable domain GAGVSQSPSNKVTEKGKDVELRCDPISGHTALYWYRQSLGQGLEFLIYFQGNSAPDKSGLPSDRFSAERTGGSVSTLTIQRTQQEDSAVYLCASSFFPGSYEQYFGPGTRLTVT.

This clonotype was detected only a few times. The chain has TRBV29-1 and TRBJ1-1, with a weak D call TRBD1 (5 bases). This CDR3 has 13 residues. V was clipped by 2 bases and J by 0 bases, with 7 bases between them. Germline V gene sequence: CDR1 SQVTM, CDR2 ANQGSEA. CDR3 loop: CSVELGVNTEAFF. For the CDR3, the DNA is TGCAGCGTTGAATTGGGGGTGAACACTGAAGCTTTCTTT.

This clonotype was seen a handful of times. The CDR3 is CASSLLQASYEQYF. The CDR3 DNA reads as TGTGCCAGCAGTTTACTCCAGGCGTCCTACGAGCAGTACTTC. The V call is TRBV12-3 or TRBV12-4, the J call TRBJ2-7; D uncertain. V shed 2 bases and J shed 1 base, with 9 bases lying between them. The CDR3 is 14 residues long.

This clonotype was seen a few times. The chain couples TRBV3-1 to TRBJ1-2; 7 bases match TRBD1. Germline V gene sequence: CDR1 LGHDT, CDR2 YNNKEL (reference sequence). The junction had 8 bases not matched to a gene; V was cut back by 5 bases and J by 8 bases. This CDR3 is built from 13 residues. CDR3 DNA: TGTGCCAGCAGCAAGACCCGACAGGGAGGCTACACCTTC. As protein: CASSKTRQGGYTF.

This clonotype has at least ten counts. This chain joins TRBV2 and TRBJ1-5; a possible D gene is TRBD1 (6 bases). Trimming took off 8 bases at V and 4 bases at J, with 12 bases between the two ends. This CDR3 has 13 residues. Germline CDR1 and CDR2: SNHLY and FYNNEI. Here the CDR3 reads CASLGQENQPQHF. The CDR3 DNA follows: TGTGCCAGCCTGGGACAAGAGAATCAGCCCCAGCATTTT. Together with reference TRBV2 and TRBJ1-5, the CDR3 gives the full variable domain: EPEVTQTPSHQVTQMGQEVILRCVPISNHLYFYWYRQILGQKVEFLVSFYNNEISEKSEIFDDQFSVERPDGSNFTLKIRSTKLEDSAMYFCASLGQENQPQHFGDGTRLSIL.